A single sample gave rise to the 20 T cell receptor beta chains below, sequenced in a study of radiotherapy plus CTLA-4 blockade in lung cancer. Sequenced by immunoSEQ multiplex PCR; TCRdb stores in-frame clones only, minus some. The sample records more than 100,000 clones, 85% to 90% being singletons. Specimen: peripheral blood, collected from a patient treated with radiotherapy plus ipilimumab. These receptors originate from a human donor with non-small cell lung cancer that progressed on radiotherapy plus ipilimumab.

This clone was counted only a few times. The chain couples TRBV7-3 to TRBJ2-2; D is uncertain. The CDR3 sequence is 11 residues long. Trimming left V 5 bases short and J 10 bases short, with 8 bases between. The germline V gene has CDR1 SGHTA and CDR2 FQGTGA. Here the CDR3 reads CASSGAQELFF. CDR3 in DNA: TGTGCCAGCAGCGGAGCGCAGGAGCTGTTTTTT. Using reference TRBV7-3 and TRBJ2-2 for the parts outside the CDR3, the full variable domain is GAGVSQTPSNKVTEKGKYVELRCDPISGHTALYWYRQSLGQGPEFLIYFQGTGAADDSGLPNDRFFAVRPEGSVSTLKIQRTERGDSAVYLCASSGAQELFFGEGSRLTVL.

The V gene is TRBV7-8, the J gene TRBJ1-5, with a tentative D call TRBD1 (5 bases). V gave up 5 bases and J gave up 4 bases, with 18 bases separating them. The germline V gene encodes CDR1 SGHVS and CDR2 FQNEAQ. The length of the CDR3 is 16 residues. CDR3 DNA: TGTGCCAGCAGCGCGGGGACCCCTGAGGGAAATCAGCCCCAGCATTTT. Protein: CASSAGTPEGNQPQHF.

The chain has TRBV7-2 and TRBJ2-5; 8 positions agree with TRBD2. The ends lost 2 bases at V and 4 bases at J; junction bases unmatched: 9. The CDR3 sequence is 16 residues long. CDR1 and CDR2 (germline): SGHTA, FQGNSA. This chain's CDR3 is CASSLFPGGSRETQYF. The CDR3, as DNA: TGTGCCAGCAGCTTATTTCCGGGAGGGAGTCGAGAGACCCAGTACTTC.

This chain connects TRBV30 to TRBJ2-5, with 11 bases lining up with TRBD1. CDR3 length equals 14 residues. Per the germline V gene, CDR1 is GTSNPN and CDR2 is SVGIG (reference sequence). The V gene end was trimmed by 4 bases and the J gene end by 2 bases; junction bases not matched to a gene: 3. CDR3 nucleotides: TGTGCCTGGACGCGGGACAGGGGGCAAGAGACCCAGTACTTC. This translates into CAWTRDRGQETQYF.

The sample holds a few counts of this clone. V and J are TRBV4-1 and TRBJ2-7; no firm D call. The CDR3 runs to 14 residues. Trimming took off 5 bases at V and 4 bases at J, with 15 bases between the two ends. From germline, CDR1 is MGHRA and CDR2 YSYEKL. CDR3 sequence reads: CASSVSPSKYEQYF. CDR3 nucleotides: TGCGCCAGCAGCGTTTCACCTTCAAAATACGAGCAGTACTTC.

The chain recombines TRBV13 with TRBJ1-1, with D possibly matching TRBD1 (5 bases). V was clipped by 4 bases and J by 9 bases, with 9 bases between them. This CDR3 is built from 11 residues. In germline, CDR1 is PRHDT, CDR2 FYEKMQ (reference sequence). CDR3 protein: CASSYDSQAFF. CDR3 nucleotide sequence: TGTGCCAGCAGCTACGACAGCCAAGCTTTCTTT.

The rearrangement uses TRBV29-1 and TRBJ2-2; 8 bases fit TRBD2. Germline V gene data show CDR1 as SQVTM and CDR2 as ANQGSEA. The trim removed 3 bases at V and 4 bases at J, leaving 4 bases unmatched. The CDR3 has 14 amino acids. CDR3 sequence: CSVDSGSPTGELFF. The CDR3 region has the DNA TGCAGCGTTGACAGCGGGAGCCCCACCGGGGAGCTGTTTTTT.

Comment on this clone: The same CDR3 is also encoded by other DNA sequences in this sample. This sequence joins TRBV9 and TRBJ2-1; D not resolved. V was clipped by 0 bases and J by 4 bases, with 5 bases between them. Per germline, CDR1 SGDLS and CDR2 YYNGEE. The CDR3 is made up of 13 amino acids. CDR3 in amino acids: CASSVGPYNEQFF. The CDR3 nucleotides read TGTGCCAGCAGCGTAGGTCCGTACAATGAGCAGTTCTTC. Drawing the rest from reference TRBV9 and TRBJ2-1, the complete variable domain is DSGVTQTPKHLITATGQRVTLRCSPRSGDLSVYWYQQSLDQGLQFLIQYYNGEERAKGNILERFSAQQFPDLHSELNLSSLELGDSALYFCASSVGPYNEQFFGPGTRLTVL.

V usage is TRBV9 and J usage is TRBJ2-2, with TRBD2 matching over 12 bases. CDR3 length: 16 amino acids. V lost 2 bases and J lost 2; bases outside the gene matches: 1. CDR1 SGDLS and CDR2 YYNGEE come from the germline V gene. CDR3 in amino acids: CASSVGLAGNTGELFF. The CDR3 DNA follows: TGTGCCAGCAGCGTGGGACTAGCGGGTAACACCGGGGAGCTGTTTTTT. Together with reference TRBV9 and TRBJ2-2, the CDR3 gives the full variable domain: DSGVTQTPKHLITATGQRVTLRCSPRSGDLSVYWYQQSLDQGLQFLIQYYNGEERAKGNILERFSAQQFPDLHSELNLSSLELGDSALYFCASSVGLAGNTGELFFGEGSRLTVL.

The chain couples TRBV7-9 to TRBJ2-2; D might be TRBD1 (6 bases). V lost 8 bases and J lost 7, with 23 bases in between. Germline values: CDR1 SEHNR, CDR2 FQNEAQ (reference sequence). The CDR3 is 16 amino acids. The CDR3 here is CASEKSGTILDGELFF. CDR3 DNA sequence: TGTGCCAGCGAAAAATCCGGGACAATTCTAGACGGGGAGCTGTTTTTT.

This clone was detected only a few times. The rearrangement uses TRBV6-5 and TRBJ1-5; D is unresolved. The V gene lost 0 bases and the J gene lost 11 bases, with 11 bases spanning the gap. CDR3 length equals 13 residues. In germline, CDR1 is MNHEY, CDR2 SVGAGI. The CDR3 loop is CASSYSIGLAQHF. DNA of the CDR3: TGTGCCAGCAGTTACTCGATCGGGTTGGCCCAGCATTTT.

The V gene is TRBV28, the J gene TRBJ1-1; D ambiguous. The CDR3 runs to 14 residues. The V end lost 7 bases, the J end lost 8 bases, and 20 bases lay between the germline ends. Germline CDR1 reads MDHEN; CDR2 reads SYDVKM. DNA of the CDR3: TGTGCCAGCACCCTAGGAGGGATGAGAGTGGAAGCTTTCTTT. It is translated as CASTLGGMRVEAFF.

V gene TRBV7-8 combines with J gene TRBJ2-5; no reliable D call. Trimming took off 2 bases at V and 5 bases at J, with 15 bases between the two ends. CDR1 is SGHVS and CDR2 is FQNEAQ in the germline V gene. The CDR3 extends over 15 amino acids. The chain's CDR3 is CASSLRGLAAETQYF. In nucleotides, the CDR3 is TGTGCCAGCAGCTTACGCGGTTTGGCCGCGGAGACCCAGTACTTC.

This clone has more than one count but fewer than ten. The gene calls are TRBV19 and TRBJ1-2; D unresolved. The length of the CDR3 is 15 residues. V dropped 6 bases and J dropped 2 bases, with 16 bases sitting between them. Germline CDR1 and CDR2: LNHDA and SQIVND (reference sequence). This chain's CDR3 is CASRTTAGGNYGYTF. The DNA of the CDR3 is TGTGCCAGTAGAACGACGGCAGGTGGGAACTATGGCTACACCTTC.

The J gene is TRBJ2-7, the V gene TRBV5-6; D is possibly TRBD1 (6 bases). The CDR3 extends over 15 amino acids. Germline assignment: CDR1 SGHDT and CDR2 YYEEEE. Trimming stripped 0 bases from V and 6 bases from J, with 16 bases between. The CDR3 nucleotides read TGTGCCAGCAGCTTGGATCAGGGGTCCCGTCGCGAGCAGTACTTC. This gives the protein CASSLDQGSRREQYF.

The CDR3 loop reads CASSYSGTGLQYF. CDR3 nucleotide sequence: TGTGCCAGCAGTTACTCCGGGACAGGCCTGCAGTACTTC. The chain has TRBV6-5 and TRBJ2-7, with TRBD1 matching over 8 bases. Germline-derived CDR1 and CDR2 are MNHEY and SVGAGI. V was pared by 0 bases and J by 9 bases, with 4 bases of the junction left unmatched. This CDR3 contains 13 residues.

This sequence joins TRBV18 and TRBJ1-2, with D perhaps matching TRBD1 (5 bases). With 0 bases removed from V and 5 bases from J, the gap between germline ends came to 16 bases. This CDR3 has 16 amino acids. Germline values: CDR1 KGHSH, CDR2 LQKENI. CDR3 in amino acids: CASSPPGEGPGYGYTF. CDR3 nucleotides: TGTGCCAGCTCACCACCGGGGGAAGGGCCTGGGTATGGCTACACCTTC.

J is TRBJ2-7 and V is TRBV18; D is perhaps TRBD2 (5 bases). CDR3 length equals 14 residues. Trimming removed 5 bases at V and 4 bases at J, with 15 bases between. Germline CDR1 KGHSH, CDR2 LQKENI. The CDR3 region is CASSTLAGEYEQYF. The DNA for the CDR3 is TGTGCCAGCTCAACGCTAGCCGGGGAGTACGAGCAGTACTTC.

This sequence joins TRBV2 and TRBJ1-1; D is uncertain. Germline values: CDR1 SNHLY, CDR2 FYNNEI. The CDR3 is made up of 15 amino acids. Trimming pared 3 bases from V and 3 bases from J, leaving 14 bases between. CDR3 sequence: CASSDRDWGDTEAFF. The CDR3, as DNA: TGTGCCAGCAGTGACCGGGATTGGGGAGACACTGAAGCTTTCTTT.

Concerning this clone itself: The sample has other DNA sequences that encode this CDR3 too. The V call is TRBV18, the J call TRBJ2-5; D gene unclear. CDR1 and CDR2 from the germline V gene are KGHSH and LQKENI. CDR3 length: 12 residues. With 3 bases removed from V and 2 bases from J, the gap between germline ends came to 4 bases. CDR3 in amino acids: CASSPSQETQYF. CDR3 bases: TGTGCCAGCTCACCTAGTCAAGAGACCCAGTACTTC.